The 12 T cell receptor beta chains below come from one sample, sequenced in a study of cytomegalovirus exposure and HLA in healthy donors. Researchers ran the PCR with 60 Vbeta and 13 Jbeta primers. Some clones are missing from TCRdb's copy, which holds only in-frame ones; the method was immunoSEQ multiplex PCR. The sample contains over 250,000 clones, under 80% of which appear only once. Input material: PBMCs. Receptor source: a female donor in good health and CMV-seronegative.

V gene TRBV30 combines with J gene TRBJ1-6; 10 bases align to TRBD1. Germline V gives CDR1 GTSNPN, CDR2 SVGIG (reference sequence). This CDR3 spans 16 amino acids. Losses at the gene ends were 3 bases for V and 10 bases for J; bases not matched to a gene: 12. CDR3 residues: CAWRGTAGTGVSPLHF. The CDR3 DNA reads as TGTGCCTGGAGAGGCACTGCCGGGACAGGGGTGTCACCCCTCCACTTT. Using reference TRBV30 and TRBJ1-6 for the parts outside the CDR3, the full variable domain is SQTIHQWPATLVQPVGSPLSLECTVEGTSNPNLYWYRQAAGRGLQLLFYSVGIGQISSEVPQNLSASRPQDRQFILSSKKLLLSDSGFYLCAWRGTAGTGVSPLHFGNGTRLTVT.

CDR3 DNA sequence: TGCGCCAGCAGCTTCCAAAGCGGAACCACAGATACGCAGTATTTT. It specifies CASSFQSGTTDTQYF. V usage is TRBV5-1 and J usage is TRBJ2-3; D is perhaps TRBD2 (5 bases). The CDR3 runs to 15 residues. CDR1 and CDR2 from the germline V gene are SGHRS and YFSETQ. Trimming pared 2 bases from V and 2 bases from J, leaving 12 bases between.

V usage is TRBV7-3 and J usage is TRBJ2-2, with D perhaps matching TRBD2 (5 bases). The CDR3 runs 14 residues. Germline CDR1 and CDR2: SGHTA and FQGTGA. The germline V and J ends were trimmed by 1 base and 5 bases, with 8 bases remaining between them. Here the CDR3 reads CASSLNTGTGELFF. CDR3 bases: TGTGCCAGCAGCTTAAATACGGGGACCGGGGAGCTGTTTTTT.

This clone was seen only a few times. This sequence joins TRBV7-9 and TRBJ2-5; D remains unclear. This CDR3 is 15 amino acids long. The V gene lost 1 base and the J gene lost 2 bases, with 11 bases spanning the gap. CDR1 and CDR2 from the germline V gene are SEHNR and FQNEAQ (reference sequence). In DNA, the CDR3 is TGTGCCAGCAGCTTAGTAGGCGGCCCACAAGAGACCCAGTACTTC. This encodes CASSLVGGPQETQYF.

This sequence joins TRBV2 and TRBJ2-3, with D maybe TRBD2 (7 bases). The CDR3 covers 15 residues. Germline V lookup: CDR1 SNHLY, CDR2 FYNNEI. The V end was cut by 4 bases, the J end by 4 bases, with 15 bases between. The CDR3 loop reads CASSARLAGADTQYF. The DNA for the CDR3 is TGTGCCAGCAGTGCAAGACTAGCAGGGGCAGATACGCAGTATTTT.

There are a few counts of this clone. In the same sample, other DNA sequences code for this CDR3. V and J are TRBV5-1 and TRBJ1-5; D is unresolved. Deletions cut 0 bases from V and 0 bases from J, with 7 bases between. This CDR3 region has 15 residues. Germline V gives CDR1 SGHRS, CDR2 YFSETQ. CDR3 sequence (DNA): TGCGCCAGCAGCTTGGGCGGAGATAGCAATCAGCCCCAGCATTTT. Translating it yields CASSLGGDSNQPQHF.

This chain links TRBV5-5 with TRBJ2-1; 9 bases map to TRBD2. The CDR3 loop spans 16 amino acids. The V and J ends lost 4 bases and 7 bases, in that order; junction bases with no gene match: 12. Germline V gene sequence: CDR1 SGHKS, CDR2 YYEKEE (reference sequence). CDR3 sequence reads: CASSQSGTSNENEQFF. CDR3 nucleotides: TGTGCCAGCAGCCAATCCGGGACTAGCAATGAGAATGAGCAGTTCTTC.

This clone occurred once. This rearrangement joins TRBV6-5 to TRBJ2-3, with D possibly matching TRBD2 (5 bases). Trimming took 6 bases from V and 4 from J, leaving 11 bases between them. The CDR3 has 13 amino acids. CDR1 is MNHEY and CDR2 is SVGAGI in the germline V gene. The CDR3 is CASRRTRADTQYF. In nucleotides, the CDR3 is TGTGCCAGCAGGCGGACGCGGGCAGATACGCAGTATTTT.

This clone was picked up a small number of times. The rearrangement joins TRBV7-9 to TRBJ2-2; the match to TRBD2 covers 11 bases. V dropped 4 bases and J dropped 1; count of bases not matched to a gene: 2. This CDR3 has 16 amino acids. Germline loops: CDR1 SEHNR, CDR2 FQNEAQ (reference sequence). The CDR3: CASSYGTSGNTGELFF. CDR3 nucleotides: TGTGCCAGCAGCTACGGGACTAGCGGGAACACCGGGGAGCTGTTTTTT.

CDR3 in DNA: TGTGCCACCGGGAGGACCGGGACTAGGAGGGAGACCCAGTACTTC. This encodes CATGRTGTRRETQYF. V gene TRBV10-3 combines with J gene TRBJ2-5; 8 bases are a match to TRBD2. The CDR3 is 15 residues long. V dropped 10 bases and J dropped 5; count of bases not matched to a gene: 15. Germline loops: CDR1 ENHRY, CDR2 SYGVKD.

The chain has TRBV27 and TRBJ2-5, with 7 bases matching TRBD1. The DNA end is more similar to TRBJ2-7, so the J call may be wrong. CDR1 and CDR2 (germline): MNHEY, SMNVEV (reference sequence). The CDR3 runs 12 residues. The CDR3: CASSPTGSEQYF. CDR3 DNA: TGTGCCAGCAGTCCGACAGGGAGCGAGCAGTACTTC.

This chain uses TRBV5-1 with TRBJ2-1; 10 nucleotides match TRBD2. The length of the CDR3 is 16 residues. With V trimmed by 0 bases and J by 9 bases, 9 bases remained unmatched. CDR1 SGHRS and CDR2 YFSETQ come from the germline V gene. As DNA, the CDR3 is TGCGCCAGCAGCTTGGGGCTAGCGGGAGCGGTGGTTGAGCAGTTCTTC. This translates into CASSLGLAGAVVEQFF.